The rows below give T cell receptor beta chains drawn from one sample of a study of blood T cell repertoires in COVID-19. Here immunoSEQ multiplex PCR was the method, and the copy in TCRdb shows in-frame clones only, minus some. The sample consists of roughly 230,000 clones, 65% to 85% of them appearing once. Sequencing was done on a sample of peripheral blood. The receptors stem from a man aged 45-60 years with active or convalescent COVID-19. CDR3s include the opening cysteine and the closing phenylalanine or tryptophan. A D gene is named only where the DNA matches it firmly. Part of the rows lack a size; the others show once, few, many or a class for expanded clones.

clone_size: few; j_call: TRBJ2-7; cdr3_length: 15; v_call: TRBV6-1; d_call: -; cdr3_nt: TGTGCCAGCAGTGAAGGGCAGGGGAAAGCCTACGAGCAGTACTTC; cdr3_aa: CASSEGQGKAYEQYF
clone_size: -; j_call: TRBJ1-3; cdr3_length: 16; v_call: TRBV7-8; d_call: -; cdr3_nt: TGTGCCAGCAGCTTAGTAGTAGACACCATTGGAAACACCATATATTTT; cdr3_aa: CASSLVVDTIGNTIYF
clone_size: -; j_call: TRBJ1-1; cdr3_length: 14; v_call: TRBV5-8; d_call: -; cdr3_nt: TGTGCCAGCAGCTTGGCGTGGGAGTACACTGAAGCTTTCTTT; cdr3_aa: CASSLAWEYTEAFF
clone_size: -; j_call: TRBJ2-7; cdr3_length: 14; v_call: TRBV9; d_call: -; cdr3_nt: TGTGCCAGCAGCGTAGATTTTGTGTCCCTAGGGCAGTACTTC; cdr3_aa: CASSVDFVSLGQYF
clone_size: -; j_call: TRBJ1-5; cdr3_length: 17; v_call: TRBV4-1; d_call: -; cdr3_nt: TGCGCCAGCAGCCAAGAGTGGGGGGGTTACGGCAATCAGCCCCAGCATTTT; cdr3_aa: CASSQEWGGYGNQPQHF
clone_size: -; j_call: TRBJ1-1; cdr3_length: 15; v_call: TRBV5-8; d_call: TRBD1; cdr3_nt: TGTGCCAGCAGCGGTCGGACAGGGCTGCACACTGAAGCTTTCTTT; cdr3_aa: CASSGRTGLHTEAFF
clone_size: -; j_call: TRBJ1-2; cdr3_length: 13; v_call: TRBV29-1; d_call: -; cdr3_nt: TGCAGCGTTCAAAACAGGATTAACTATGGCTACACCTTC; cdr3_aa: CSVQNRINYGYTF
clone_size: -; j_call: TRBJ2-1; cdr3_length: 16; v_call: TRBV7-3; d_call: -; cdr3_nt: TGTGCCAGCAGTCGGAGAACTAGCTCTACCTACAATGAGCAGTTCTTC; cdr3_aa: CASSRRTSSTYNEQFF
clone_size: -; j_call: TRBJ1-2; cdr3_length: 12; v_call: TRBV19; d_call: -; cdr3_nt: TGTGCCAGTAGTAATGGGGGCCATGGCTACACCTTC; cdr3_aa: CASSNGGHGYTF
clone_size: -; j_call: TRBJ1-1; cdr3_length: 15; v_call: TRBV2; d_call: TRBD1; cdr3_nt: TGTGCCAGCCGTCCCGGGACAGGGGCGGTCACTGAAGCTTTCTTT; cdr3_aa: CASRPGTGAVTEAFF
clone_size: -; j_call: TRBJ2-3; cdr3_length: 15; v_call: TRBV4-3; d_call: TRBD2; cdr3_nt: TGCGCCAGCAGCCAAGATAGCGGGGGTTCAGATACGCAGTATTTT; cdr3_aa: CASSQDSGGSDTQYF
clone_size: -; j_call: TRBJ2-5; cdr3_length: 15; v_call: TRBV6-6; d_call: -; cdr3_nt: TGTGCCAGCAGTTACTCGGAAGGGGTCCAAGAGACCCAGTACTTC; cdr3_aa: CASSYSEGVQETQYF
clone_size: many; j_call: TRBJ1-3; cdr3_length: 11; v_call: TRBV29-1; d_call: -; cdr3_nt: TGCAGCGTGAGACTGGGAAACACCATATATTTT; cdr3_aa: CSVRLGNTIYF
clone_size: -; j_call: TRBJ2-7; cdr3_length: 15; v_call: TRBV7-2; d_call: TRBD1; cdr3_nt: TGTGCCAGCAGCCGTTCCGGGACAGACCCCTACGAGCAGTACTTC; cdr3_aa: CASSRSGTDPYEQYF
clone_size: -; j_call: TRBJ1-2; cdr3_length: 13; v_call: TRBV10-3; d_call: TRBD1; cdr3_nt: TGTGCCATCAGTCCGGGACAGGGAGATGGCTACACCTTC; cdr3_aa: CAISPGQGDGYTF
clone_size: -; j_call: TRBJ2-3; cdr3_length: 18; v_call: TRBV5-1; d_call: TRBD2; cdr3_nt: TGCGCCAGCAGCTCCCCAGGACTAGCGGGTTCTCCTGGGGATACGCAGTATTTT; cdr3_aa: CASSSPGLAGSPGDTQYF
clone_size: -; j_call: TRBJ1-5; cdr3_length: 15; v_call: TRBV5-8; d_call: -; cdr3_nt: TGTGCCAGCAGCTTACAAAGTATTAGCAATCAGCCCCAGCATTTT; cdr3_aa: CASSLQSISNQPQHF
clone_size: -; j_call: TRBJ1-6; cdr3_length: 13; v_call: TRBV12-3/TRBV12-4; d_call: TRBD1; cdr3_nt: TGTGCCAGCAGTTCAGGGACAGTTACACCCCTCCACTTT; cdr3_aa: CASSSGTVTPLHF
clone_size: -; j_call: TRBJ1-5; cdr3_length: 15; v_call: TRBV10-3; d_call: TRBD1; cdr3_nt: TGTGCCATCAGTGACATGGACAGGGGAGATCAGCCCCAGCATTTT; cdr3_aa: CAISDMDRGDQPQHF
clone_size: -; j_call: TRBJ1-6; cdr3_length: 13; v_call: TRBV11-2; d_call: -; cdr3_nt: TGTGCCAGCAGCCCTCACCGAAATTCGGCCCTCCACTTT; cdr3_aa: CASSPHRNSALHF
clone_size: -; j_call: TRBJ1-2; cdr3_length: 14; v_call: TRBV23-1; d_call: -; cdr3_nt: TGCGCCAGCAGTCGGCTTCGCAGGGGCTATGGCTACACCTTC; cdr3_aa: CASSRLRRGYGYTF
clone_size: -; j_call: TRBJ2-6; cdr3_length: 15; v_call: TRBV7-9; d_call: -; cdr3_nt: TGTGCCAGCAGCCCCCACTCGGGTGCGGTAGACGTCCTGACTTTC; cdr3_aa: CASSPHSGAVDVLTF
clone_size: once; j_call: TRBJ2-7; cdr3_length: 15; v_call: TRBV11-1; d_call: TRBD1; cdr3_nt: TGTGCCAGCAGCCCGACCGGACAGGGGTCCTACGAGCAGTACTTC; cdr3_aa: CASSPTGQGSYEQYF
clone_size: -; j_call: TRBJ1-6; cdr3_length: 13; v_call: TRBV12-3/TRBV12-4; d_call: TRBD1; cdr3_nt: TGTGCCAGCTTCCGGGACAGCTATTCACCCCTCCACTTT; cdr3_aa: CASFRDSYSPLHF
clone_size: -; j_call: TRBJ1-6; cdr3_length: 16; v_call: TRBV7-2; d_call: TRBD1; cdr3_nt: TGTGCCAGCAGCTTGCTCGGGACAGGGGGAACGTCACCCCTCCACTTT; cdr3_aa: CASSLLGTGGTSPLHF
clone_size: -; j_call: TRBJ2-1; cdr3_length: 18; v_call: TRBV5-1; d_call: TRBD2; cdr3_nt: TGCGCCAGCAGCGGAACCCGACTAGCGGGGGGGATCTACAATGAGCAGTTCTTC; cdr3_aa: CASSGTRLAGGIYNEQFF
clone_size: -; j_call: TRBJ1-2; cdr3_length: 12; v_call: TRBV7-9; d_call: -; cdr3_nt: TGTGCCAGCAGCCCTCGGGGGGGGGTCTACACCTTC; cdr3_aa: CASSPRGGVYTF
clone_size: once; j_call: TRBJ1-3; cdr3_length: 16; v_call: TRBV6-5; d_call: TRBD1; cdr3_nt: TGTGCCAGCAGTTATTCCGGGACAGGCTCTGGAAACACCATATATTTT; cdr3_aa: CASSYSGTGSGNTIYF
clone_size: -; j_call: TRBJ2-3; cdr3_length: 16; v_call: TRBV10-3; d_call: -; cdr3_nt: TGTGCCATCAGCCCGGGACTGAGACCTAGCACAGATACGCAGTATTTT; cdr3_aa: CAISPGLRPSTDTQYF
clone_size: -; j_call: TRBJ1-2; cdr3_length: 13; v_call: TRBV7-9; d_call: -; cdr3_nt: TGTGCCATGTCTCAACTAGGTAACTATGGCTACACCTTC; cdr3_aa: CAMSQLGNYGYTF
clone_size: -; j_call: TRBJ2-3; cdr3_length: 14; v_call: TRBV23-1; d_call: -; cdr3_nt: TGCGCCAGCCGCCGGGAACAGAAGCGAGATACGCAGTATTTT; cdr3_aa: CASRREQKRDTQYF
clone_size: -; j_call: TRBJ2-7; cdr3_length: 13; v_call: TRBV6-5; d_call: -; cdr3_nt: TGTGCCAGCAGTTACCCCCTCGCGGGTTTGCAGTACTTC; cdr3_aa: CASSYPLAGLQYF
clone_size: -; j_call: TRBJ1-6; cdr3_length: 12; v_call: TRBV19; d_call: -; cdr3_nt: TGTGCCAGTAGTAGTGCGGCATCACCCCTCCACTTT; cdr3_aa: CASSSAASPLHF
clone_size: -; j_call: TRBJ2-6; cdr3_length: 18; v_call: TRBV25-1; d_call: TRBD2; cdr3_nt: TGTGCCAGCAGTGATGAGGGACTAGGCCTCTCTGGGGCCAACGTCCTGACTTTC; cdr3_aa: CASSDEGLGLSGANVLTF
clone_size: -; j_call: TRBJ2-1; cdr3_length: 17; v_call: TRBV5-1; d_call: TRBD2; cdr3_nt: TGCGCCAGCGCCGGGACTAGCGGGGGGGCATCATACAATGAGCAGTTCTTC; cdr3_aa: CASAGTSGGASYNEQFF
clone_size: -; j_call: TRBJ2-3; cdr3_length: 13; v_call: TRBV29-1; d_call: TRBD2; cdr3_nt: TGCGGGGGGCTAGCGGGGGCCACAGATACGCAGTATTTT; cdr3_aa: CGGLAGATDTQYF
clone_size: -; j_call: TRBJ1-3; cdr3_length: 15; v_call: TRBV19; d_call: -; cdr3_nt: TGTGCCAGTAGTTCCCGGCCGGGAACCGTAAACACCATATATTTT; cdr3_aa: CASSSRPGTVNTIYF
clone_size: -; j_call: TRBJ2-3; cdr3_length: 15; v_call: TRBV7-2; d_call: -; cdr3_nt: TGTGCCAGCAGACGGAACTCGGGTAGCACAGATACGCAGTATTTT; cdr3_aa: CASRRNSGSTDTQYF
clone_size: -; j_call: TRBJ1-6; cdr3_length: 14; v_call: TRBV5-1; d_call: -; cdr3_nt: TGCGCCAGCAGCTTGGGTACGGACAATCGGTCCCTCCACTTT; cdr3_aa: CASSLGTDNRSLHF
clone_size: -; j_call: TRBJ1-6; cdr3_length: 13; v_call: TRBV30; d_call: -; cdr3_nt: TGTGCCTGGAGGAGGGGGGGGGATTCACCCCTCCACTTT; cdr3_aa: CAWRRGGDSPLHF
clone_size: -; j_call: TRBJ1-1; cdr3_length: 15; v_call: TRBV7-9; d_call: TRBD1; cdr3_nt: TGTGCCAGCAGCCCCGGGGGACAGCAGACCACTGAAGCTTTCTTT; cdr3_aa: CASSPGGQQTTEAFF
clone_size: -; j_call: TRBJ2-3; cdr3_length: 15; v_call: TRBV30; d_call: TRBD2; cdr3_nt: TGTGCCTGGAGAAGACTAGCGGGGGGATCAGATACGCAGTATTTT; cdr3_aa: CAWRRLAGGSDTQYF
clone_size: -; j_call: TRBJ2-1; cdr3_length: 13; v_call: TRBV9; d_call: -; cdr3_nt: TGTGCCAGCAGCGTGGGTAGCGTAAATGAGCAGTTCTTC; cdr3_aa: CASSVGSVNEQFF
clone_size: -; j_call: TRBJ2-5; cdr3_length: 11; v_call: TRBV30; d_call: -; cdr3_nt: TGTGCCTGGAGTGTACTGGAGACCCAGTACTTC; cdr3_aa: CAWSVLETQYF
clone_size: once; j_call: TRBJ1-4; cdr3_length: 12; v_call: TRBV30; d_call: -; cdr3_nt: TGTGCCAGAGACAGTACTAATGAAAAACTGTTTTTT; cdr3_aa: CARDSTNEKLFF
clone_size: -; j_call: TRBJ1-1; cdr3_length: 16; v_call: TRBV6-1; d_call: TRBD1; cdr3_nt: TGTGCCAGCAGTGCCGGACAGGGGCGAATGAACACTGAAGCTTTCTTT; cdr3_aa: CASSAGQGRMNTEAFF
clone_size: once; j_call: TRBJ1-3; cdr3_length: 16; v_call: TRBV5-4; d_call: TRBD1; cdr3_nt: TGTGCCAGCAGCTCTACCAGTGGACAGGAAGGAAACACCATATATTTT; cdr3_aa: CASSSTSGQEGNTIYF
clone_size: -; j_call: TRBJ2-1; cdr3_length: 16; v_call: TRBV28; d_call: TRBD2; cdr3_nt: TGTGCCAGCAGTTTAGGGACCGGGGGGGTTTACAATGAGCAGTTCTTC; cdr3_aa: CASSLGTGGVYNEQFF
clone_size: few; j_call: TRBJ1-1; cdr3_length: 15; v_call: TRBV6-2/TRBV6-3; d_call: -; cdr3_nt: TGTGCCAGCAGTTACGGAGCAGGGTCGAACACTGAAGCTTTCTTT; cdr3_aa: CASSYGAGSNTEAFF
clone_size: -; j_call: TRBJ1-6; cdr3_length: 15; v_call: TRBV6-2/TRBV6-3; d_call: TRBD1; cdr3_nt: TGTGCCAGCAGTCGGGGACAGGTGGATAATTCACCCCTCCACTTT; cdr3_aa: CASSRGQVDNSPLHF
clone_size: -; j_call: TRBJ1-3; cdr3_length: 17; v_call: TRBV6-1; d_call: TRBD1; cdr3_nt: TGTGCCAGCAGTGAGACGATCGACAGGGTCTCTGGAAACACCATATATTTT; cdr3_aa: CASSETIDRVSGNTIYF
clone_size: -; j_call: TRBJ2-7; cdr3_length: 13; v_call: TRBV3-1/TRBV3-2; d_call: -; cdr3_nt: TGTGCCAGCAGCCCCAGTCCGTTCTACGAGCAGTACTTC; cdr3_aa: CASSPSPFYEQYF
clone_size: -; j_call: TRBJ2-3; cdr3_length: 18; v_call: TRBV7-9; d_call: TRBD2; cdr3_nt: TGTGCCAGCAGTCCTAGCGGGGGGGCCCGGTTAAGCACAGATACGCAGTATTTT; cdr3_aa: CASSPSGGARLSTDTQYF
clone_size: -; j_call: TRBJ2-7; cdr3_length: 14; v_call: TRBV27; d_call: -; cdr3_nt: TGTGCCAGCAGTTGGGACTCACGCTCCTACGAGCAGTACTTC; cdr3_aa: CASSWDSRSYEQYF
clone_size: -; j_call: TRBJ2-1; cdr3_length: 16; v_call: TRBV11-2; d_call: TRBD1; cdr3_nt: TGTGCCAGCAGCTCGACAGGGACAGGGGTCTACAATGAGCAGTTCTTC; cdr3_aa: CASSSTGTGVYNEQFF